Sequencing of this TCR beta chain was carried out in a study of T-cell memory formation after mild COVID-19. About the research overall: There were largely donor-specific TCR clusters.

With constant-segment primers, 5'RACE yielded cDNA libraries of TCR alpha and TCR beta that carried sample barcodes and UMIs. TCRdb itself ran the 5' RACE reads through MiXCR, one entry per CDR3 protein. Of more than 450,000 distinct CDR3 sequences detected, about 20% appear once; the ten largest clones hold more than 10%. This clonotype was found many times. Its antigen is not known. The length of the CDR3 is 15 residues. The ends were cut back, 4 bases at V and 0 bases at J, with 10 bases in the middle. Germline CDR1 and CDR2: SGHDN and FVKESK. The study, taken as a whole, reports: Cross-reactive memory appears to have joined, as suggested by some responding clones showing up in pre-infection memory. Contracting CD4+ clones were located mainly in CM and EM, and CD8+ clones in EMRA.

The material sequenced was PBMCs or a T cell subset sorted from them (not recorded which). V gene TRBV14 combines with J gene TRBJ2-1; D possibly corresponds to TRBD1 (6 bases). This TCR derives from an adult woman who had mild COVID-19 (a few samples of this study predate the infection). Cell type and time point are not known. CDR3 in DNA: TGTGCCAGCAGCCGGAGAGGGGGCTCCTACAATGAGCAGTTCTTC. It translates to CASSRRGGSYNEQFF.